This T cell receptor beta chain emerged from a study of T cell repertoires in cytomegalovirus infection. Study-wide context: Public TCR beta signature analysis indicated the presence of both CMV infection and matching HLA type.

This clonotype has a handful of counts. TCRdb reanalysed the reads using MiXCR and keeps one entry per CDR3 protein. The data show nearly 550,000 distinct CDR3 sequences, about 15% seen once. V was trimmed by 5 bases and J by 6 bases, leaving 18 bases between them. The CDR3 contains 14 residues. Germline-derived CDR1 and CDR2 are DFQATT and SNEGSKA (reference sequence). The TCR comes from a human donor in good health (CMV status not recorded). Some clones in this sample may be carry-over from other donors' samples. The specimen was CD8+ T cells from PBMCs. The V call is TRBV20-1, the J call TRBJ2-3; a weak D match, TRBD2 (6 bases). The CDR3 reads CSAHESGVGDTQYF. CDR3 nucleotide sequence: TGCAGTGCTCACGAGTCGGGAGTAGGTGATACGCAGTATTTT.